A single sample gave rise to the 32 T cell receptor beta chains below, sequenced in a study of control samples from healthy donors and cancer patients. Data came from immunoSEQ multiplex PCR; TCRdb stores just in-frame clones and leaves some out. The sample includes approximately 140,000 clones, 91% of them seen just once. Sequenced: blood. The receptor set was obtained from a man between 18 and 35 years old in good health.

The CDR3 loop is CASSQDYKRTSGAGETQYF. CDR3 in DNA: TGTGCCAGCAGCCAAGATTACAAACGGACTAGCGGGGCTGGTGAGACCCAGTACTTC. The chain links TRBV4-2 to TRBJ2-5, with TRBD2 identical over 12 bases. CDR1 is LGHNA and CDR2 is YNFKEQ in the germline V gene. This CDR3 comprises 19 residues. V trimming: 0 bases; J trimming: 5 bases; junction bases outside the gene matches: 13.

CDR3: CASSPGEGILDGYTF. The CDR3 DNA sequence: TGTGCCAGCAGTCCCGGGGAGGGCATCTTGGATGGCTACACCTTC. V and J are TRBV7-9 and TRBJ1-2; the D is unclear. Between the trimmed V and J ends, which lost 6 bases and 6 bases, there was a span of 20 bases. This CDR3 contains 15 residues. Germline assignment: CDR1 SEHNR and CDR2 FQNEAQ (reference sequence).

The chain has TRBV5-4 and TRBJ2-5; TRBD2 agrees at 15 bases. The V gene end was trimmed by 0 bases and the J gene end by 5 bases; junction bases not matched to a gene: 8. The CDR3 extends over 18 amino acids. CDR1 is SGHNT, CDR2 YYREEE, per germline (reference sequence). CDR3 nucleotide sequence: TGTGCCAGCAGCTTGGCCGTGGGACTAGCGGGGGGTCGTGAGACCCAGTACTTC. Protein: CASSLAVGLAGGRETQYF.

This clone has just one count. The chain joins TRBV23-1 to TRBJ1-1; 7 nucleotides align to TRBD1. TRBV23-1 is known as an ORF, though its function is uncertain. CDR3 size: 20 residues. J gave up 2 bases and V 4 bases, and 22 bases lay outside the gene matches. The CDR3 region has the DNA TGCGCCAGCAGTCCCTCGGGGGGACAGTCTCCTCCTGTAATAAACACTGAAGCTTTCTTT. Its protein is CASSPSGGQSPPVINTEAFF.

The CDR3 nucleotides are TGCAGCGCTACTCCCGGGACAGGGAATGAAAAACTGTTTTTT. Protein: CSATPGTGNEKLFF. The chain recombines TRBV29-1 with TRBJ1-4, with TRBD1 matching over 9 bases. After removal of 7 bases from V and 5 bases from J, the junction contained 8 bases not matched to a gene. CDR3 size: 14 residues. Germline V lookup: CDR1 SQVTM, CDR2 ANQGSEA.

The chain combines TRBV10-3 with TRBJ2-7, with D perhaps given as TRBD1 or TRBD2 (5 bases each). The CDR3 loop spans 15 amino acids. The germline CDR1 and CDR2 sequences are ENHRY and SYGVKD. V shed 0 bases and J shed 2 bases, with 11 bases lying between them. CDR3 protein: CAISESSGSPYEQYF. The CDR3 DNA sequence: TGTGCCATCAGTGAGTCTTCAGGGAGCCCCTACGAGCAGTACTTC.

This sequence joins TRBV2 and TRBJ1-3; D is unclear. Trimming cost V 4 bases and J 0 bases, with 10 bases left between them. The germline V gene has CDR1 SNHLY and CDR2 FYNNEI. The CDR3 contains 15 residues. DNA for the CDR3: TGTGCCAGCAGTGGGCGGGAGGGCTCTGGAAACACCATATATTTT. Translated: CASSGREGSGNTIYF.

V and J are TRBV3-1 (or the pseudogene TRBV3-2) and TRBJ1-2; no firm D call. CDR3 length equals 16 residues. Trimming cost V 2 bases and J 0 bases, with 13 bases left between them. Germline loops: CDR1 LGHDT, CDR2 YNNKEL (reference sequence). The CDR3 protein is CASSQWGDGANYGYTF. CDR3 DNA: TGTGCCAGCAGCCAATGGGGAGACGGGGCTAACTATGGCTACACCTTC.

The chain joins TRBV2 to TRBJ1-1; possibly TRBD1 for D (5 bases). The CDR3 spans 12 residues. V lost 6 bases, J lost 5 bases, and 10 bases lay in between. The germline gives CDR1 SNHLY, CDR2 FYNNEI. CDR3 sequence: CASRVGVTEAFF. DNA of the CDR3: TGTGCCAGCAGGGTAGGGGTTACTGAAGCTTTCTTT. The complete variable domain, with remaining parts taken from reference TRBV2 and TRBJ1-1, reads EPEVTQTPSHQVTQMGQEVILRCVPISNHLYFYWYRQILGQKVEFLVSFYNNEISEKSEIFDDQFSVERPDGSNFTLKIRSTKLEDSAMYFCASRVGVTEAFFGQGTRLTVV.

V usage is TRBV29-1 and J usage is TRBJ2-3; TRBD1 agrees at 7 bases. Germline V lookup: CDR1 SQVTM, CDR2 ANQGSEA. The CDR3 runs 16 residues. V trimming: 5 bases; J trimming: 2 bases; junction bases outside the gene matches: 13. CDR3 DNA: TGCAGCGTTCCTTCTCCGGGACAGCTAAACACAGATACGCAGTATTTT. Translation gives CSVPSPGQLNTDTQYF.

The rearrangement uses TRBV5-4 and TRBJ2-7; TRBD2 matches 10 bases. The V gene end was trimmed by 4 bases and the J gene end by 0 bases; junction bases not matched to a gene: 13. This CDR3 spans 18 amino acids. The germline CDR1 and CDR2 sequences are SGHNT and YYREEE (reference sequence). This chain's CDR3 is CASSRSSSGGATSYEQYF. In DNA form, the CDR3 reads TGTGCCAGCAGCCGTTCGTCCAGCGGGGGGGCAACCTCCTACGAGCAGTACTTC.

This sequence joins TRBV5-1 and TRBJ1-5, with 10 bases fitting TRBD1. V lost 3 bases and J lost 5; bases outside the gene matches: 8. CDR3 size: 16 residues. The germline CDR1 and CDR2 sequences are SGHRS and YFSETQ. CDR3 DNA: TGCGCCAGCAGCTATATTCCGGGACAGGGGTATCAGCCCCAGCATTTT. Protein product: CASSYIPGQGYQPQHF.

This chain links TRBV6-2 or TRBV6-3 with TRBJ2-7; D may be TRBD1 or TRBD2 (5 bases each). The ends were cut back, 4 bases at V and 3 bases at J, with 13 bases in the middle. This CDR3 is 14 amino acids long. Germline V gene sequence: CDR1 MNHEY, CDR2 SVGEGT. CDR3 residues: CASSSRDPLYEQYF. The CDR3 nucleotides are TGTGCCAGCAGTTCGAGGGACCCTCTCTACGAGCAGTACTTC.

The sample holds one count of this clone. This rearrangement joins TRBV2 to TRBJ2-6; D is possibly TRBD1 (5 bases). Germline V gene lookup returns CDR1 SNHLY and CDR2 FYNNEI. V was trimmed by 10 bases and J by 0 bases, leaving 16 bases between them. This CDR3 spans 16 amino acids. The CDR3 is CAIRGHRDSGANVLTF. The CDR3 nucleotides are TGTGCCATTAGAGGACACAGAGACTCTGGGGCCAACGTCCTGACTTTC.

This sequence joins TRBV2 and TRBJ1-4; TRBD1 might be the D (6 bases). Germline V gives CDR1 SNHLY, CDR2 FYNNEI. This CDR3 contains 15 residues. V lost 6 bases and J 8 bases, leaving 19 bases between the germline ends. The CDR3: CASSGDPGDREKLFF. In nucleotides, the CDR3 is TGTGCCAGCAGCGGAGACCCAGGGGATCGCGAAAAACTGTTTTTT.

This chain joins TRBV5-4 and TRBJ1-6; TRBD1 agrees at 7 bases. V gave up 3 bases and J gave up 9 bases; unmatched junction bases: 9. There are 15 residues in the CDR3. CDR1 and CDR2 from the germline V gene are SGHNT and YYREEE (reference sequence). CDR3 sequence (DNA): TGTGCCAGCAGCTCCGGGACAGAGCTTTCTTCACCCCTCCACTTT. Translating gives CASSSGTELSSPLHF.

CDR3 DNA: TGTGCCAGCAGTGATTGGGGAACGACTGAAGCTTTCTTT. This translates into CASSDWGTTEAFF. The V and J genes are TRBV2 and TRBJ1-1, with no clear D. Germline lookup yields CDR1 SNHLY and CDR2 FYNNEI. Trimming left V 3 bases short and J 5 bases short, with 10 bases between. CDR3 length: 13 residues.

This clone has more than one count but fewer than ten. The rearrangement links TRBV11-2 to TRBJ2-1; 16 nucleotides align to TRBD2. Trimming took 5 bases from V and 4 from J; bases not matched to a gene: 8. Germline CDR1 reads SGHAT; CDR2 reads FQNNGV. CDR3 size: 18 residues. DNA for the CDR3: TGTGCCAGCAGCCCACAGATGGGACTAGCGGGGGGGTACAATGAGCAGTTCTTC. Its protein product is CASSPQMGLAGGYNEQFF.

The chain links TRBV20-1 to TRBJ2-7; D uncertain. This CDR3 is 10 amino acids long. The germline V gene has CDR1 DFQATT and CDR2 SNEGSKA (reference sequence). Between the trimmed V and J ends, which lost 3 bases and 3 bases, there was a span of 3 bases. CDR3 sequence reads: CSASNYEQYF. CDR3 nucleotides: TGCAGTGCTAGTAACTACGAGCAGTACTTC.

This chain connects TRBV7-9 to TRBJ2-7; 9 bases are shared with TRBD2. The CDR3 is 16 amino acids. Germline V gene sequence: CDR1 SEHNR, CDR2 FQNEAQ (reference sequence). Trimming at V came to 3 bases and at J to 2 bases, leaving 8 bases not matched to a gene. The CDR3 DNA is TGTGCCAGCAGCTTGGGAACCCTAGCGGGAACCTACGAGCAGTACTTC. It is translated as CASSLGTLAGTYEQYF.

The chain combines TRBV7-3 with TRBJ1-4; D ambiguous. The germline V gene encodes CDR1 SGHTA and CDR2 FQGTGA. The V end was cut by 1 base, the J end by 7 bases, with 10 bases between. The CDR3 consists of 14 residues. This chain's CDR3 is CASSLKTRFEKLFF. For the CDR3, the DNA is TGTGCCAGCAGCTTAAAGACCCGGTTTGAAAAACTGTTTTTT.

V is TRBV18 and J is TRBJ2-1; D remains unclear. The CDR3 sequence is 15 residues long. Germline loops: CDR1 KGHSH, CDR2 LQKENI. Trimming left V 3 bases short and J 1 base short, with 10 bases between. The CDR3 loop reads CASSPKKWSYNEQFF. The CDR3 DNA reads as TGTGCCAGCTCACCTAAGAAATGGTCCTACAATGAGCAGTTCTTC. The full variable domain, in which reference TRBV18 and TRBJ2-1 provide the parts outside the CDR3, is NAGVMQNPRHLVRRRGQEARLRCSPMKGHSHVYWYRQLPEEGLKFMVYLQKENIIDESGMPKERFSAEFPKEGPSILRIQQVVRGDSAAYFCASSPKKWSYNEQFFGPGTRLTVL.

The chain joins TRBV2 to TRBJ1-4; D unresolved. CDR1 SNHLY and CDR2 FYNNEI come from the germline V gene. CDR3 size: 14 residues. Trimming shortened V by 6 bases and J by 7 bases, and 15 bases separated the two germline ends. CDR3 region: CASSSSGSGEKLFF. For the CDR3, the DNA is TGTGCCAGCAGCTCGAGTGGGTCGGGTGAAAAACTGTTTTTT.

The chain links TRBV12-3 or TRBV12-4 to TRBJ2-7; possible D gene TRBD2, 6 bases. The V and J ends lost 6 bases and 6 bases respectively, with 12 bases between them. The CDR3 loop spans 12 amino acids. CDR3 bases: TGTGCCAGCAGGCGGGACCCAGGCGAGCAGTACTTC. Translating gives CASRRDPGEQYF.

The chain combines TRBV3-1 (or the pseudogene TRBV3-2) with TRBJ2-6, with D maybe TRBD2 (7 bases). Per the germline V gene, CDR1 is LGHDT and CDR2 is YNNKEL (reference sequence). The V and J ends lost 6 bases and 3 bases respectively, with 18 bases between them. This CDR3 has 17 residues. As DNA, the CDR3 is TGTGCCAGCAGGCCCACCAGGGGAGGGGTTGGGGCCAACGTCCTGACTTTC. Its translation: CASRPTRGGVGANVLTF.

This chain uses TRBV5-1 with TRBJ1-2; 10 nucleotides align to TRBD1. This CDR3 is 12 amino acids long. The germline V gene encodes CDR1 SGHRS and CDR2 YFSETQ. V gave up 4 bases and J gave up 9 bases; unmatched junction bases: 3. CDR3 sequence: CASSRDRGSYTF. CDR3 bases: TGCGCCAGCAGCCGGGACAGGGGAAGCTACACCTTC.

This chain uses TRBV9 with TRBJ2-1; TRBD2 matches at 10 bases. J gave up 8 bases and V 0 bases, and 5 bases lay outside the gene matches. CDR3 length equals 15 residues. CDR1 is SGDLS, CDR2 YYNGEE, per germline. The CDR3 DNA reads as TGTGCCAGCAGCGTAGCACTAGCGGGGAAGTATGAGCAGTTCTTC. It is translated as CASSVALAGKYEQFF.

The gene calls are TRBV28 and TRBJ2-1; D is possibly TRBD1 (6 bases). Trimming left V 7 bases short and J 7 bases short, with 20 bases between. CDR1 is MDHEN and CDR2 is SYDVKM in the germline V gene. This CDR3 is built from 15 residues. The CDR3: CASNPRGSWRNEQFF. The DNA for the CDR3 is TGTGCCAGCAACCCAAGGGGGTCTTGGAGAAATGAGCAGTTCTTC.

The chain joins TRBV6-6 to TRBJ2-7; 9 nucleotides agree with TRBD1. Germline V gene sequence: CDR1 MNHNY, CDR2 SVGAGI (reference sequence). There are 14 residues in the CDR3. The V and J ends lost 5 bases and 2 bases, in that order; junction bases with no gene match: 4. In DNA form, the CDR3 reads TGTGCCAGCAGTGGACAGGGGCGTACCTACGAGCAGTACTTC. Residues: CASSGQGRTYEQYF.

The CDR3 loop is CASREWESGELFF. CDR3 DNA: TGTGCCAGCAGGGAATGGGAAAGCGGGGAGCTGTTTTTT. The chain carries TRBV28 and TRBJ2-2; the D is unclear. This CDR3 contains 13 residues. In germline, CDR1 is MDHEN, CDR2 SYDVKM. Trimming cost V 6 bases and J 7 bases, with 12 bases left between them. The variable domain in full, completed from reference TRBV28 and TRBJ2-2, reads DVKVTQSSRYLVKRTGEKVFLECVQDMDHENMFWYRQDPGLGLRLIYFSYDVKMKEKGDIPEGYSVSREKKERFSLILESASTNQTSMYLCASREWESGELFFGEGSRLTVL.

The J gene is TRBJ2-1, the V gene TRBV7-2; no definite D call. In germline, CDR1 is SGHTA, CDR2 FQGNSA. The CDR3 contains 16 residues. V was pared by 2 bases and J by 0 bases, with 11 bases between. The chain's CDR3 is CASSLLADSSYNEQFF. The CDR3 nucleotides read TGTGCCAGCAGCTTATTGGCGGATAGCTCCTACAATGAGCAGTTCTTC.

This chain links TRBV6-2 or TRBV6-3 with TRBJ1-5; D is unclear. Trimming stripped 0 bases from V and 3 bases from J, with 9 bases between. Looked up from germline, CDR1 is MNHEY and CDR2 is SVGEGT. CDR3 length: 15 residues. The CDR3, as DNA: TGTGCCAGCAGTTACTCGCGGGCCACCAATCAGCCCCAGCATTTT. The encoded protein is CASSYSRATNQPQHF.